One T cell receptor beta chain is described in this entry. The antigen is undetermined. This sample was included in a study of T cells in narcolepsy. General study findings and limits: In some patient and control memory CD4+ samples, autoreactive clones were absent. HCRT-specific and TRIB2-specific autoreactive clonotypes appeared among same-patient CSF and blood CD4+ clonotypes.

Trimming left V 2 bases short and J 3 bases short, with 13 bases between. The CDR3 consists of 16 residues. CDR1 and CDR2 from the germline V gene are MGHDK and SYGVNS. Profiled with immunoSEQ multiplex PCR; TCRdb holds only in-frame clones, not every one. This sample carries 25,000 to 35,000 clones, about four fifths of them seen once, and the ten largest clones take approximately 1%. The TCR sequence derives from a human donor with narcolepsy. Sequenced: CD45RA- memory CD4+ T cells from PBMCs. V gene TRBV25-1 combines with J gene TRBJ1-4; D might be TRBD1 (6 bases). The chain's CDR3 is CASSEGGGLSNEKLFF. The CDR3 DNA follows: TGTGCCAGCAGTGAAGGGGGGGGCTTGTCTAATGAAAAACTGTTTTTT. Combining the CDR3 with reference TRBV25-1 and TRBJ1-4 gives the whole variable domain EADIYQTPRYLVIGTGKKITLECSQTMGHDKMYWYQQDPGMELHLIHYSYGVNSTEKGDLSSESTVSRIRTEHFPLTLESARPSHTSQYLCASSEGGGLSNEKLFFGSGTQLSVL.